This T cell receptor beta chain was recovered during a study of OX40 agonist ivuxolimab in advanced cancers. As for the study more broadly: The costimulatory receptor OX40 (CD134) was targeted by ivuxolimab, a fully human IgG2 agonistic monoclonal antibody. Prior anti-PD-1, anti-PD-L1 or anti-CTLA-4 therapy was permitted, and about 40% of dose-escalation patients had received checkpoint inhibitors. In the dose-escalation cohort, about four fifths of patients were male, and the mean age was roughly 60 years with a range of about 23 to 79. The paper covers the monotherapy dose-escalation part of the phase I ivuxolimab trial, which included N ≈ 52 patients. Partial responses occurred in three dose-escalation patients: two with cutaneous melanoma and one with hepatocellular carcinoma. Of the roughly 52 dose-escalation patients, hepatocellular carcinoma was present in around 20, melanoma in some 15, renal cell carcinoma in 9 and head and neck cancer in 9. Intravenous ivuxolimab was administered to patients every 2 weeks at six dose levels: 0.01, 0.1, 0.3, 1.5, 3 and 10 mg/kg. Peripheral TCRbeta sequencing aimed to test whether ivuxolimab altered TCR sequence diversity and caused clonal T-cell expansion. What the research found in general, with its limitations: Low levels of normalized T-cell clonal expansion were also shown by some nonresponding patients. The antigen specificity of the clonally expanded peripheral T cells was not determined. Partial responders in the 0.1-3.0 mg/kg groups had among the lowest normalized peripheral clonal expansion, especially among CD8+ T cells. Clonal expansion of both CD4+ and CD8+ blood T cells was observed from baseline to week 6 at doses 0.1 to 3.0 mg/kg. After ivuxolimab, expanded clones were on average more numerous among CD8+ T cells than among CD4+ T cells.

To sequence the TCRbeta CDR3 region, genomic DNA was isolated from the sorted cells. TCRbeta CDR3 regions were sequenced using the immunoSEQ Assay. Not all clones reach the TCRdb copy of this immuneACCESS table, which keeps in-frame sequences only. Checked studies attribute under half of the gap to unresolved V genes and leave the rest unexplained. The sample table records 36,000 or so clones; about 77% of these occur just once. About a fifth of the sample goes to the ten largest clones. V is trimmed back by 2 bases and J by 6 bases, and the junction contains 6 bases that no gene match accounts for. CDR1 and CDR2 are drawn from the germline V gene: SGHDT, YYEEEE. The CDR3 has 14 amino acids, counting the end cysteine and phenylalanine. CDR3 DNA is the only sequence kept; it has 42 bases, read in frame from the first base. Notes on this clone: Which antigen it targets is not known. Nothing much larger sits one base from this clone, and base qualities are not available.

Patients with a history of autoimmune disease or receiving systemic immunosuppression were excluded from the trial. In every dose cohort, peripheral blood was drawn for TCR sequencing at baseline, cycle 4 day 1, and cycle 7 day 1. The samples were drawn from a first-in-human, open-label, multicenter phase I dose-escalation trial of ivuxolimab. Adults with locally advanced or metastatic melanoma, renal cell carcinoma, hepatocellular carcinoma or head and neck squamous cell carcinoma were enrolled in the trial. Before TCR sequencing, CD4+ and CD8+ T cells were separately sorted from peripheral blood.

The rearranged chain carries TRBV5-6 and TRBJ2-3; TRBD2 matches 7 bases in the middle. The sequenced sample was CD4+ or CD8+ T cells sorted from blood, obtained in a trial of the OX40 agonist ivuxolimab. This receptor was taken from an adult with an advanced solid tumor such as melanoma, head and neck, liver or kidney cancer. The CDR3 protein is CASSFVGGMDTQYF. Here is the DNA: TGTGCCAGCAGCTTCGTGGGGGGGATGGATACGCAGTATTTT. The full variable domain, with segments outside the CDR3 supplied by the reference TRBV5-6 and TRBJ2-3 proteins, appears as DAGVTQSPTHLIKTRGQQVTLRCSPKSGHDTVSWYQQALGQGPQFIFQYYEEEERQRGNFPDRFSGHQFPNYSSELNVNALLLGDSALYLCASSFVGGMDTQYFGPGTRLTVL.